The T cell receptor (beta chain) described here comes from a study of early T cells in non-severe SARS-CoV-2 infection. At the level of the study: Sequencing of bulk RNA from unsorted whole blood was done, without chain pairing.

Trimming took 0 bases from V and 6 from J, leaving 5 bases between them. Germline V CDR1 and CDR2: LGHNT, FRNRAP. The CDR3 is 12 residues long. This clonotype was found many times. Individual cDNA molecules carried attached unique molecular identifiers. Using its own MiXCR run on the 5' RACE reads, TCRdb lists one record per CDR3 protein. In the table there are 50,000 or so distinct CDR3 sequences, over 10% of which are singletons. Sample: whole blood. V and J are TRBV12-5 and TRBJ1-1, with D unclear. The sequence came from an adult who was a healthcare worker with PCR-confirmed SARS-CoV-2 infection or an uninfected control (not recorded which). Written as DNA, the CDR3 is TGTGCTAGTGGTTTGGTATGGGCTGAAGCTTTCTTT. Encoded protein: CASGLVWAEAFF.